This T cell receptor beta chain was retrieved from a study of blood T cell repertoires in COVID-19. For the study at large: Some COVID-19 samples were acute and others convalescent; all came from the United States, Italy and Spain. Sample material is recorded as cDNA or gDNA derived from T cells, B-cell-depleted T cells, or PBMCs.

V was pared by 2 bases and J by 0 bases, with 11 bases of the junction left unmatched. CDR1 is GTSNPN, CDR2 SVGIG, per germline (reference sequence). The CDR3 totals 18 residues. As originally analysed: Reference gene primer amplification gave nucleated cell count estimates. Produced via immunoSEQ multiplex PCR; TCRdb's table is partial and in-frame only. V, J and clone size reflect that table, while D and trimming were determined from the DNA. The data contain about 68,000 clones, about nine tenths of them singletons. The source of this sequence is a man aged 30-40 years with acute or convalescent COVID-19. This chain links TRBV30 with TRBJ2-5, with 11 bases fitting TRBD1. Sequencing used peripheral blood. In DNA, the CDR3 is TGTGCCTGGAGTAGGGACAGGGGGTTCTTACGGTACCAAGAGACCCAGTACTTC. Amino acid sequence: CAWSRDRGFLRYQETQYF.